This is a list of T cell receptor beta chains from one sample in a study of OX40 agonist ivuxolimab in advanced cancers. The data were produced by immunoSEQ multiplex PCR, yet TCRdb's version contains in-frame clones alone and is incomplete. The repertoire includes more than 60,000 clones, around 85% of them detected once, and more than 3% sits in the top ten. This material consisted of CD4+ or CD8+ T cells sorted from blood, taken in a trial of the OX40 agonist ivuxolimab. The receptors originated from an adult with an advanced solid tumor such as melanoma, head and neck, liver or kidney cancer. The CDR3 runs from the conserved cysteine through the conserved F or W. Each record gives: clone size, V gene, D gene, J gene, CDR3 DNA, CDR3 protein. A D gene is named only where the DNA matches it firmly. A row's size may be missing; if present it is once, few, many or a size class.

abundance: .; v_gene: TRBV7-3; d_gene: TRBD2; j_gene: TRBJ2-1; CDR3nt: TGTGCCAGCAGCTTAAACGGGGGGTTCTACAATGAGCAGTTCTTC; CDR3aa: CASSLNGGFYNEQFF
abundance: .; v_gene: TRBV5-6; d_gene: .; j_gene: TRBJ2-3; CDR3nt: TGTGCCAGCAGCTTGGACTCCACAGATACGCAGTATTTT; CDR3aa: CASSLDSTDTQYF
abundance: .; v_gene: TRBV28; d_gene: .; j_gene: TRBJ2-7; CDR3nt: TGTGCCAGCAACTCCGCCGCAGGGAATACCTACGAGCAGTACTTC; CDR3aa: CASNSAAGNTYEQYF
abundance: .; v_gene: TRBV30; d_gene: .; j_gene: TRBJ2-5; CDR3nt: TGTGCCTGGAGTGTACTTCAAGCGGGAGAGACCCAGTACTTC; CDR3aa: CAWSVLQAGETQYF
abundance: .; v_gene: TRBV15; d_gene: TRBD1; j_gene: TRBJ1-4; CDR3nt: TGTGCCACCAGCAGGGGACAGGGTGAAGAAAAACTGTTTTTT; CDR3aa: CATSRGQGEEKLFF
abundance: .; v_gene: TRBV28; d_gene: .; j_gene: TRBJ1-1; CDR3nt: TGTGCCAGCAGAAGGTTCAGGGAAGGGAACACTGAAGCTTTCTTT; CDR3aa: CASRRFREGNTEAFF
abundance: few; v_gene: TRBV19; d_gene: .; j_gene: TRBJ1-5; CDR3nt: TGTGCCAGTAGTACCCAGGGATTAGGTCAGCCCCAGCATTTT; CDR3aa: CASSTQGLGQPQHF
abundance: .; v_gene: TRBV9; d_gene: .; j_gene: TRBJ2-3; CDR3nt: TGTGCCAGCAGCGGGACTCCCACAGATACGCAGTATTTT; CDR3aa: CASSGTPTDTQYF
abundance: .; v_gene: TRBV28; d_gene: .; j_gene: TRBJ2-7; CDR3nt: TGTGCCAGCAGGGTCAAGGGCCCCTACGAGCAGTACTTC; CDR3aa: CASRVKGPYEQYF
abundance: .; v_gene: TRBV5-1; d_gene: TRBD2; j_gene: TRBJ2-5; CDR3nt: TGCGCCAGCAGCACAACTAGCGCCGAGGGGGAGACCCAGTACTTC; CDR3aa: CASSTTSAEGETQYF
abundance: .; v_gene: TRBV18; d_gene: .; j_gene: TRBJ1-1; CDR3nt: TGTGCCAGCTCACCTACCGGGAACACTGAAGCTTTCTTT; CDR3aa: CASSPTGNTEAFF
abundance: many; v_gene: TRBV19; d_gene: .; j_gene: TRBJ1-1; CDR3nt: TGTGCCAGTAGTGCCTTGTCGACTCACACTGAAGCTTTCTTT; CDR3aa: CASSALSTHTEAFF
abundance: once; v_gene: TRBV4-1; d_gene: .; j_gene: TRBJ2-7; CDR3nt: TGCGCCAGCAGCCAAGATCCGGGGGGCGCGGAATCTTACGAGCAGTACTTC; CDR3aa: CASSQDPGGAESYEQYF
abundance: .; v_gene: TRBV19; d_gene: .; j_gene: TRBJ2-5; CDR3nt: TGTGCCAGTAGTGCAGATCGGACAGCCGGGGGAGAGACCCAGTACTTC; CDR3aa: CASSADRTAGGETQYF
abundance: .; v_gene: TRBV5-4; d_gene: .; j_gene: TRBJ2-1; CDR3nt: TGTGCCAGCAACTTGTACGGAGCGGGCCGGCGGGCCAATGAGCAGTTCTTC; CDR3aa: CASNLYGAGRRANEQFF
abundance: .; v_gene: TRBV27; d_gene: TRBD1; j_gene: TRBJ1-6; CDR3nt: TGTGCCAGCAGTGGGACAGGGGCGGGCTCACCCCTCCACTTT; CDR3aa: CASSGTGAGSPLHF
abundance: .; v_gene: TRBV7-2; d_gene: TRBD1; j_gene: TRBJ1-2; CDR3nt: TGTGCCAGCAGCCCGAGGACAGGGGACGTCGGTGGCTACACCTTC; CDR3aa: CASSPRTGDVGGYTF
abundance: .; v_gene: TRBV15; d_gene: .; j_gene: TRBJ1-3; CDR3nt: TGTGCCACCAGCAGAGGGGGGACTGGAAACACCATATATTTT; CDR3aa: CATSRGGTGNTIYF
abundance: .; v_gene: TRBV15; d_gene: TRBD1; j_gene: TRBJ1-2; CDR3nt: TGTGCCACCAGCAAGGACAGGGGTTTCGGTGGCTACACCTTC; CDR3aa: CATSKDRGFGGYTF
abundance: .; v_gene: TRBV6-1; d_gene: .; j_gene: TRBJ2-2; CDR3nt: TGTGCCAGCAGTGAACCAGGACGGTCAACCGGGGAGCTGTTTTTT; CDR3aa: CASSEPGRSTGELFF
abundance: .; v_gene: TRBV9; d_gene: TRBD1; j_gene: TRBJ2-5; CDR3nt: TGTGCCAGCGGAGATGAGAACAGGGGGCTAGGAGAGACCCAGTACTTC; CDR3aa: CASGDENRGLGETQYF
abundance: once; v_gene: TRBV2; d_gene: .; j_gene: TRBJ1-3; CDR3nt: TGTGCCAGCAGTGAAATGTCGGGTCCTGGAAACACCATATATTTT; CDR3aa: CASSEMSGPGNTIYF
abundance: .; v_gene: TRBV6-5; d_gene: .; j_gene: TRBJ1-1; CDR3nt: TGTGCCAGCAGTTACCGGAGCAACACTGAAGCTTTCTTT; CDR3aa: CASSYRSNTEAFF
abundance: .; v_gene: TRBV9; d_gene: .; j_gene: TRBJ1-5; CDR3nt: TGTGCCAGCAGTTCTTCAGACAATCAGCCCCAGCATTTT; CDR3aa: CASSSSDNQPQHF
abundance: .; v_gene: TRBV15; d_gene: TRBD2; j_gene: TRBJ2-1; CDR3nt: TGTGCCACCAGCAGAGACCTAGCGGGGCAGAGCTCCTACAATGAGCAGTTCTTC; CDR3aa: CATSRDLAGQSSYNEQFF
abundance: .; v_gene: TRBV7-9; d_gene: .; j_gene: TRBJ1-1; CDR3nt: TGTGCCAGCAGCCTTACAGGGAACACTGAAGCTTTCTTT; CDR3aa: CASSLTGNTEAFF
abundance: .; v_gene: TRBV19; d_gene: TRBD1; j_gene: TRBJ2-1; CDR3nt: TGTGCCAGTAGTAGCAGGGGGCCCCATTACAATGAGCAGTTCTTC; CDR3aa: CASSSRGPHYNEQFF
abundance: .; v_gene: TRBV10-1; d_gene: .; j_gene: TRBJ2-1; CDR3nt: TGCGCCAGCAGTGGCGGGACAGCCTACAATGAGCAGTTCTTC; CDR3aa: CASSGGTAYNEQFF
abundance: .; v_gene: TRBV15; d_gene: .; j_gene: TRBJ1-5; CDR3nt: TGTGCCACCAGCCTGGAGGATCAGCCCCAGCATTTT; CDR3aa: CATSLEDQPQHF
abundance: .; v_gene: TRBV19; d_gene: TRBD1; j_gene: TRBJ2-3; CDR3nt: TGTGCCAGTAGTACACAGGGGGCAGATACGCAGTATTTT; CDR3aa: CASSTQGADTQYF
abundance: .; v_gene: TRBV15; d_gene: .; j_gene: TRBJ2-1; CDR3nt: TGTGCCACCAGCACCGCCTACAATGAGCAGTTCTTC; CDR3aa: CATSTAYNEQFF
abundance: .; v_gene: TRBV18; d_gene: TRBD1; j_gene: TRBJ2-5; CDR3nt: TGTGCCAGCTCATCAGGAGGGACAGGAGAGACCCAGTACTTC; CDR3aa: CASSSGGTGETQYF
abundance: .; v_gene: TRBV28; d_gene: .; j_gene: TRBJ2-5; CDR3nt: TGTGCCAGCACTGACCAAGAGACCCAGTACTTC; CDR3aa: CASTDQETQYF
abundance: .; v_gene: TRBV19; d_gene: .; j_gene: TRBJ2-1; CDR3nt: TGTGCCAGTACCCTAACCGGGCGGGGTTCCTACAATGAGCAGTTCTTC; CDR3aa: CASTLTGRGSYNEQFF
abundance: .; v_gene: TRBV28; d_gene: TRBD1; j_gene: TRBJ2-4; CDR3nt: TGTGCCAGCAGTTTGACAGGGAGCAAAAACATTCAGTACTTC; CDR3aa: CASSLTGSKNIQYF
abundance: .; v_gene: TRBV28; d_gene: .; j_gene: TRBJ2-5; CDR3nt: TGTGCCAGCCGCGGGCCCCAAGAGACCCAGTACTTC; CDR3aa: CASRGPQETQYF
abundance: few; v_gene: TRBV9; d_gene: TRBD1; j_gene: TRBJ1-2; CDR3nt: TGTGCCAGCAATCCGACAGGGGGCGCGTATGGCTACACCTTC; CDR3aa: CASNPTGGAYGYTF
abundance: .; v_gene: TRBV6-6; d_gene: .; j_gene: TRBJ1-2; CDR3nt: TGTGCCAGCAGTTACCCGGGGGGAGGCTACACCTTC; CDR3aa: CASSYPGGGYTF
abundance: .; v_gene: TRBV28; d_gene: TRBD1; j_gene: TRBJ2-2; CDR3nt: TGTGCCAGCAGTTCGCCCGGGACAGGGGGAATCGGGGAGCTGTTTTTT; CDR3aa: CASSSPGTGGIGELFF
abundance: .; v_gene: TRBV6-6; d_gene: .; j_gene: TRBJ2-7; CDR3nt: TGTGCCAGCCGACAGGACTCCTACGAGCAGTACTTC; CDR3aa: CASRQDSYEQYF
abundance: .; v_gene: TRBV19; d_gene: .; j_gene: TRBJ1-5; CDR3nt: TGTGCCTCAGGCTCCCGGGCGGGGGAGGGCGGCAATCAGCCCCAGCATTTT; CDR3aa: CASGSRAGEGGNQPQHF
abundance: once; v_gene: TRBV19; d_gene: .; j_gene: TRBJ1-1; CDR3nt: TGTGCCAGTAACGCGGACACTGAAGCTTTCTTT; CDR3aa: CASNADTEAFF
abundance: .; v_gene: TRBV9; d_gene: TRBD2; j_gene: TRBJ2-3; CDR3nt: TGTGCCAGCAGCCCAGGCAGTAGCGGGAGTGGAGATACGCAGTATTTT; CDR3aa: CASSPGSSGSGDTQYF
abundance: .; v_gene: TRBV18; d_gene: .; j_gene: TRBJ2-1; CDR3nt: TGTGCCAGCTCACCGGCCTTTCACAATGAGCAGTTCTTC; CDR3aa: CASSPAFHNEQFF
abundance: few; v_gene: TRBV18; d_gene: TRBD1; j_gene: TRBJ1-1; CDR3nt: TGTGCCAGCTCACGCTACGCGACAGGGACTGAAGCTTTCTTT; CDR3aa: CASSRYATGTEAFF
abundance: .; v_gene: TRBV6-4; d_gene: .; j_gene: TRBJ2-7; CDR3nt: TGTGCCAGCAGTGTCCTCTCGGGTACGTCCTACGAGCAGTACTTC; CDR3aa: CASSVLSGTSYEQYF
abundance: .; v_gene: TRBV2; d_gene: TRBD2; j_gene: TRBJ2-1; CDR3nt: TGTGCCAGCAGGCTCGGGCTAGCGGGAAACAATGAGCAGTTCTTC; CDR3aa: CASRLGLAGNNEQFF